This is a list of T cell receptor beta chains from one sample in a study of cytomegalovirus exposure and HLA in healthy donors. Here immunoSEQ multiplex PCR was the method, and the copy in TCRdb shows in-frame clones only, minus some. The data hold about 170,000 clones, with 80% to 90% observed a single time. Source material: PBMCs. These receptors originate from a woman between 18 and 29 years old in good health and CMV-seronegative. The conserved cysteine and the conserved F or W are not part of the CDR3 here. Clone size is stated in some rows and not others, as once, few, many or a class when expanded.

cdr3_aa j_call v_call clone_size
ASSRVTGGAETQY TRBJ2-5 TRBV5-1 .
ASSPGLQLYEQY TRBJ2-7 TRBV6-5 .
AISEQEIGTQY TRBJ2-3 TRBV10-3 .
SGGTGFGEQY . TRBV29-1 .
AGRKGTTDTQY TRBJ2-3 TRBV30 .
ASKEGVNYGYT TRBJ1-2 TRBV28 .
ASSPQGNEQF TRBJ2-1 TRBV18 .
ASSDSIVNTEAF TRBJ1-1 TRBV6-1 .
ASSEVGREYEQY TRBJ2-7 TRBV2 .
ASTPRRAGSEQY TRBJ2-7 TRBV2 .
ASSYPYNEQF TRBJ2-1 TRBV6-5 .
ASSPDSHRELF TRBJ2-2 TRBV6-5 .
ASSPSGLNYEQY TRBJ2-7 TRBV19 .
ASSMDRRTGLPGELF TRBJ2-2 TRBV19 .
ASKVSQEGAGTGELF TRBJ2-2 TRBV2 once
ASQRLGGGNEKLF TRBJ1-4 TRBV21-1 .
ASRFGLAAYNEQF TRBJ2-1 TRBV5-4 .
ASSPTRKGTEAF TRBJ1-1 TRBV6-5 few
ASSWQGANTEAF TRBJ1-1 TRBV5-1 .
ASSLDRNTEAF TRBJ1-1 TRBV11-2 .
ASSPTGTVYEQY TRBJ2-7 TRBV28 .
ASSVVGGSYNEQF TRBJ2-1 TRBV9 .